This TCR beta chain was identified during a study of CD8+ T cells in alopecia areata. Study-wide context: Patients took tofacitinib for 6 to 18 months, followed by 6 drug-free months.

Points on this clone: What it recognizes is unknown.

The study, taken as a whole, reports: Lesional scalp, especially alopecia totalis/universalis, showed higher clonality than normal scalp.

RNA extraction was followed by reverse transcription into cDNA, which acted as the sequencing template. TCRdb's table, derived via immunoSEQ multiplex PCR, lists solely in-frame clones and lacks some. Of some 180,000 clones listed, 40% to 65% are singletons. The germline V and J ends were trimmed by 4 bases and 4 bases, with 9 bases remaining between them. Germline V gene lookup returns CDR1 SGHTA and CDR2 FQGTGA. This CDR3 region has 13 residues. Specified treatment: oral pan-JAK inhibitor, 5-10 mg twice daily. The sample was CD8+ T cells sorted from blood, taken around week 54, from a patient treated with tofacitinib. The origin of this receptor is a human donor with alopecia areata. V and J are TRBV7-3 and TRBJ2-3; D gene unclear. The CDR3 here is CASSSELADTQYF. The CDR3 DNA reads TGTGCCAGCAGCTCCGAACTGGCAGATACGCAGTATTTT.